This passage covers 21 T cell receptor beta chains from one sample sequenced in a study of blood T cell repertoires in COVID-19. Here immunoSEQ multiplex PCR was the method, and the copy in TCRdb shows in-frame clones only, minus some. The repertoire has about 250,000 clones, 80% to 90% of them found once; the top ten carry approximately 4.5%. Material: peripheral blood. These receptors were collected from a woman aged 65 to 85 with acute or convalescent COVID-19.

This clone was observed a handful of times. This sequence joins TRBV7-2 and TRBJ1-1; 7 bases line up with TRBD1. The CDR3 is 16 residues long. The junction had 7 bases not matched to a gene; V was cut back by 3 bases and J by 0 bases. Germline V CDR1 and CDR2: SGHTA, FQGNSA. The CDR3 bases are TGTGCCAGCAGCTTCATAGGGGGACAGTTGAACACTGAAGCTTTCTTT. It is translated as CASSFIGGQLNTEAFF.

The chain couples TRBV10-3 to TRBJ1-1, with 10 bases lining up with TRBD1. Per the germline V gene, CDR1 is ENHRY and CDR2 is SYGVKD. Trimming at V came to 3 bases and at J to 10 bases, leaving 5 bases not matched to a gene. There are 13 residues in the CDR3. CDR3 DNA: TGTGCCATCAGTGAAGGGACAGGGGATAGAGCTTTCTTT. As protein: CAISEGTGDRAFF.

This chain connects TRBV7-2 to TRBJ1-1; D is unresolved. The germline V gene has CDR1 SGHTA and CDR2 FQGNSA. The CDR3 runs to 14 residues. Trimming removed 7 bases from V and 1 base from J, with 13 bases in between. The CDR3 sequence is CASKFTDSNTEAFF. The CDR3 DNA reads TGTGCCAGCAAATTCACAGATTCGAACACTGAAGCTTTCTTT.

The J gene is TRBJ2-1, the V gene TRBV27; 14 bases align to TRBD2. CDR1 is MNHEY and CDR2 is SMNVEV in the germline V gene (reference sequence). The CDR3 is 19 amino acids. The trim removed 5 bases at V and 0 bases at J, leaving 9 bases unmatched. The CDR3 region is CASSPGLAGAMSSYNEQFF. CDR3 DNA: TGTGCCAGCAGTCCGGGACTAGCGGGGGCCATGAGCTCCTACAATGAGCAGTTCTTC.

V gene TRBV11-2 combines with J gene TRBJ2-7; 12 nucleotides align to TRBD2. Germline CDR1 SGHAT, CDR2 FQNNGV. The CDR3 has 16 residues. V shed 0 bases and J 3 bases; nucleotides not matched to a gene: 3. The CDR3 region is CASSLERLAGVYEQYF. The CDR3 region has the DNA TGTGCCAGCAGCTTAGAGAGACTAGCGGGGGTCTACGAGCAGTACTTC.

The rearrangement links TRBV5-6 to TRBJ1-2; D remains unclear. Germline V gene lookup returns CDR1 SGHDT and CDR2 YYEEEE. The germline V and J ends were trimmed by 2 bases and 2 bases, with 7 bases remaining between them. The CDR3 sequence is 13 residues long. The DNA of the CDR3 is TGTGCCAGCAGCTTTCGGGAAAACTATGGCTACACCTTC. It is translated as CASSFRENYGYTF.

This clone was counted a single time. CDR3 loop: CASSVGGGELFF. CDR3 nucleotide sequence: TGTGCCAGCAGCGTAGGAGGCGGGGAGCTGTTTTTT. J is TRBJ2-2 and V is TRBV9; D is undetermined. Germline CDR1 and CDR2: SGDLS and YYNGEE. CDR3 length: 12 residues. V was shortened by 0 bases and J by 7 bases, with 4 bases between the two germline ends.

This sequence joins TRBV15 and TRBJ2-3; 7 bases map to TRBD2. CDR3 length: 13 residues. J gave up 1 base and V 6 bases, and 1 base lay outside the gene matches. Germline V lookup: CDR1 LNHNV, CDR2 YYDKDF (reference sequence). CDR3 sequence (DNA): TGTGCCACCAGTCGGGGGGGCACAGATACGCAGTATTTT. Its translation: CATSRGGTDTQYF.

This clone was detected once. J is TRBJ2-1 and V is TRBV9, with unresolved D. Germline CDR1 and CDR2: SGDLS and YYNGEE. The CDR3 is 15 amino acids. Trimming took 0 bases from V and 3 from J, leaving 10 bases between them. CDR3 region: CASSVGRGHYNEQFF. In nucleotides, the CDR3 is TGTGCCAGCAGCGTAGGTCGCGGCCACTACAATGAGCAGTTCTTC. Full variable domain (remainder filled in from reference TRBV9 and TRBJ2-1): DSGVTQTPKHLITATGQRVTLRCSPRSGDLSVYWYQQSLDQGLQFLIQYYNGEERAKGNILERFSAQQFPDLHSELNLSSLELGDSALYFCASSVGRGHYNEQFFGPGTRLTVL.

This clone was picked up one time. V usage is TRBV6-5 and J usage is TRBJ1-6; 8 positions match TRBD1. The germline CDR1 and CDR2 sequences are MNHEY and SVGAGI. The CDR3 sequence is 12 residues long. The trim removed 7 bases at V and 9 bases at J, leaving 2 bases unmatched. The CDR3 DNA follows: TGTGCCAGCACAGGGGGCGGTTCACCCCTCCACTTT. This codes for CASTGGGSPLHF.

The chain links TRBV4-3 to TRBJ1-1; 8 bases align to TRBD1. The CDR3 is 15 amino acids. Germline lookup yields CDR1 LGHNA and CDR2 YSLEER. V gave up 3 bases and J gave up 4 bases; unmatched junction bases: 7. The CDR3, as DNA: TGCGCCAGCAGCCAGGACAGGGCTCGTAGCACTGAAGCTTTCTTT. Amino acid sequence: CASSQDRARSTEAFF.

This sequence joins TRBV3-1 (or the pseudogene TRBV3-2) and TRBJ2-5, with D possibly being TRBD2 (5 bases). Trimming cost V 1 base and J 2 bases, with 11 bases left between them. The CDR3 is 15 residues long. Germline values: CDR1 LGHDT, CDR2 YNNKEL (reference sequence). The CDR3 protein is CASSQVGDLQETQYF. CDR3 nucleotide sequence: TGTGCCAGCAGCCAAGTGGGAGACTTACAAGAGACCCAGTACTTC.

This clone was counted a few times. The chain joins TRBV19 to TRBJ1-1; 8 positions match TRBD1. Looked up from germline, CDR1 is LNHDA and CDR2 is SQIVND (reference sequence). Losses at the gene ends were 6 bases for V and 4 bases for J; bases not matched to a gene: 13. There are 16 residues in the CDR3. The CDR3 sequence: CASSLSAGGRGTEAFF. CDR3 sequence (DNA): TGTGCCAGTAGCCTCTCGGCAGGGGGCAGGGGCACTGAAGCTTTCTTT.

This clone appeared a single time. The chain joins TRBV15 to TRBJ2-7; no reliable D call. Per germline, CDR1 LNHNV and CDR2 YYDKDF (reference sequence). CDR3 size: 13 residues. The ends were cut back, 2 bases at V and 3 bases at J, with 8 bases in the middle. The CDR3 DNA reads TGTGCCACCAGCAGACAGGTAGACTACGAGCAGTACTTC. It codes for CATSRQVDYEQYF.

The rearrangement links TRBV7-9 to TRBJ1-1; tentative D call: TRBD1 (5 bases). V lost 2 bases and J 9 bases, leaving 19 bases between the germline ends. Germline V lookup: CDR1 SEHNR, CDR2 FQNEAQ (reference sequence). This CDR3 has 15 amino acids. CDR3 nucleotide sequence: TGTGCCAGCAGCTTACCACCCGTGACAGAGAACAAAGCTTTCTTT. Its protein is CASSLPPVTENKAFF.

Details on this clone: It may be a read error: a sequence one base away is much more abundant. This chain links TRBV12-3 or TRBV12-4 with TRBJ1-2; possibly TRBD1 for D (5 bases). V was pared by 5 bases and J by 0 bases, with 7 bases between. CDR3 length equals 13 residues. The CDR3 spells CASSQTANYGYTF. In DNA form, the CDR3 reads TGTGCCAGCAGTCAGACAGCTAACTATGGCTACACCTTC.

This clone has a single count. This rearrangement joins TRBV6-5 to TRBJ1-2; TRBD1 aligns across 8 bases. In germline, CDR1 is MNHEY, CDR2 SVGAGI. V shed 5 bases, J shed 4 bases, and the junction held 9 bases outside the gene matches. This CDR3 has 15 amino acids. CDR3 sequence: CASSLGGQAGYGYTF. The CDR3 DNA reads TGTGCCAGCAGTCTCGGGGGACAGGCAGGCTATGGCTACACCTTC.

This clone was seen a handful of times. The rearrangement joins TRBV9 to TRBJ2-5; D possibly corresponds to TRBD1 (8 bases). The germline V and J ends were trimmed by 7 bases and 2 bases, with 18 bases remaining between them. Germline CDR1 and CDR2: SGDLS and YYNGEE. This CDR3 contains 15 residues. The CDR3 bases are TGTGCCAGCTCGACCGTACAGGGGGGGCAAGAGACCCAGTACTTC. This gives the protein CASSTVQGGQETQYF.

J is TRBJ1-4 and V is TRBV29-1; 7 bases fit TRBD1. The V and J ends lost 7 bases and 0 bases, in that order; junction bases with no gene match: 5. The CDR3 sequence is 14 residues long. From germline, CDR1 is SQVTM and CDR2 ANQGSEA. CDR3 in DNA: TGCAGCGCCCGGACAGGAGCAACTAATGAAAAACTGTTTTTT. Protein product: CSARTGATNEKLFF.

V is TRBV6-5 and J is TRBJ2-7, with 9 bases fitting TRBD1. The CDR3 loop spans 15 amino acids. The V gene's germline CDR1 is MNHEY and CDR2 SVGAGI. Germline trimming cut 2 bases from V and 7 bases from J; bases unmatched to any gene: 9. The CDR3 is CASSYQQGAVGEQYF. CDR3 DNA sequence: TGTGCCAGCAGTTACCAACAGGGGGCTGTGGGGGAGCAGTACTTC.

V and J are TRBV18 and TRBJ1-2; 8 bases are a match to TRBD1. CDR3 length: 15 residues. Germline assignment: CDR1 KGHSH and CDR2 LQKENI. V gave up 3 bases and J gave up 4 bases; unmatched junction bases: 7. The CDR3 sequence: CASSPNQGAAYGYTF. The CDR3 nucleotides read TGTGCCAGCTCACCGAATCAGGGGGCTGCCTATGGCTACACCTTC.